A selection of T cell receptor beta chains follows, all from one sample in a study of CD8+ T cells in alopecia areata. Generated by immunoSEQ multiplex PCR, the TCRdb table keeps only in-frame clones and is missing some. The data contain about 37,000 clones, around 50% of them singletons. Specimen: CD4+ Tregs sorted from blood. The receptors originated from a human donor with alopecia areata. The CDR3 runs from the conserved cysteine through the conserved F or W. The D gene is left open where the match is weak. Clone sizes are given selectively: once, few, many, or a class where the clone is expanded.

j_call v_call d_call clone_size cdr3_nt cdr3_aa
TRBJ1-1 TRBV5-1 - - TGCGCCAGCAGCTTGTCTAACACTGAAGCTTTCTTT CASSLSNTEAFF
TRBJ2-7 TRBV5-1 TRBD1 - TGCGCCAGCAGCCAAGACAGGGGCTACGAGCAGTACTTC CASSQDRGYEQYF
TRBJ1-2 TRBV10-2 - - TGCGCCACCCAGGACGGGGCTAACTATGGCTACACCTTC CATQDGANYGYTF
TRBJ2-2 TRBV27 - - TGTGCCAGCAGCCCTGGGACAGCGGGGCTCTCCGGGGAGCTGTTTTTT CASSPGTAGLSGELFF
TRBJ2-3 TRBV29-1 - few TGCAGCGTTGAAGGGACAGTTGGGGGCACAGATACGCAGTATTTT CSVEGTVGGTDTQYF
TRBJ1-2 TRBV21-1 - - TGTGCCAGCAGCAAACATCAGACAGGGGGCTATGGCTACACCTTC CASSKHQTGGYGYTF
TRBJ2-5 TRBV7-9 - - TGTGCCAGCAGCCCAGATGCAGAGACCCAGTACTTC CASSPDAETQYF
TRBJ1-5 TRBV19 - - TGTGCCAGTAGTATGACAGGAGCCCAGGCCCAGCATTTT CASSMTGAQAQHF
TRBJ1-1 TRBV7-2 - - TGTGCCAGCAGCTCCCCCGGGGGACAACTTACTGAAGCTTTCTTT CASSSPGGQLTEAFF
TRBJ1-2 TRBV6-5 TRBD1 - TGTGCCAGCAGAAGATCGGGACAGGCCTATGGCTACACCTTC CASRRSGQAYGYTF
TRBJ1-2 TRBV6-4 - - TGTGCCAGCAGTGACTCGGGCAGGGGAGCTGGCTACACCTTC CASSDSGRGAGYTF
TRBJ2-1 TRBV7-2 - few TGTGCCAGCAGCTTAGTAACTCTGGTATACAATGAGCAGTTCTTC CASSLVTLVYNEQFF
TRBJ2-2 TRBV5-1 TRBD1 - TGCGCCAGCAGCTCGGGGACAGCATGGACCGGGGAGCTGTTTTTT CASSSGTAWTGELFF
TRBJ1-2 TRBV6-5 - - TGTGCCAGCAGTTACTCGGGCAGGGATCCCTATGGCTACACCTTC CASSYSGRDPYGYTF
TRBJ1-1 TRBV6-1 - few TGTGCCAGCGGGATTCGACGTGAAGCTTTCTTT CASGIRREAFF
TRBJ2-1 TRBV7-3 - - TGTGCCAGCAGCCCCCCTACGACTAGGGAGCAGTTCTTC CASSPPTTREQFF
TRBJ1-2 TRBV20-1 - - TGCAGTGCTAGATGGGGTTCCGGCTACACCTTC CSARWGSGYTF
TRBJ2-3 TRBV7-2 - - TGTGCCAGCAGCTTAGAAGAGGTTTCTGCGCAGTATTTT CASSLEEVSAQYF
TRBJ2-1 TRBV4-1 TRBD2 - TGCGCCAGCAGCCAGGACCAGGGACTAGCGGGAGACAATGAGCAGTTCTTC CASSQDQGLAGDNEQFF
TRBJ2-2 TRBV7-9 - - TGTGCCAGCAGCTTTACCGGGGAGCTGTTTTTT CASSFTGELFF
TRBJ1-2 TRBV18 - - TGTGCCAGCTCCCGAACACAGGGCTGGGATGGCTACACCTTC CASSRTQGWDGYTF
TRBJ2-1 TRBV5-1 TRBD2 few TGCGCCAGCAGGGGAGGGACCCTTAATGAGCAGTTCTTC CASRGGTLNEQFF
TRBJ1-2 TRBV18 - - TGTGCCAGCTCACCGGGAAGTAACTATGGCTACACCTTC CASSPGSNYGYTF
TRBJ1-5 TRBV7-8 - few TGTGCCAGCAGCTTAACCGTTCCCGCCAATCAGCCCCAGCATTTT CASSLTVPANQPQHF
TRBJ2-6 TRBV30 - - TGTGCCTGGGAAAGCTCTGGGGCCAACGTCCTGACTTTC CAWESSGANVLTF
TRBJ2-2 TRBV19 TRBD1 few TGTGCCAGTAGACCAAACTCAGGGGGCACCGGGGAGCTGTTTTTT CASRPNSGGTGELFF
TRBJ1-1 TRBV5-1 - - TGCGCCAGCAGCTTGGCCTCGAGGCCCACTGAAGCTTTCTTT CASSLASRPTEAFF
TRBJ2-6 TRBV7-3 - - TGTGCCAGCAGTCCTCTAAAGGTGTCTGGGGCCAACGTCCTGACTTTC CASSPLKVSGANVLTF
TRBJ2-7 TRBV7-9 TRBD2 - TGTGCCAGCAGCCTTAGCGGGGTCTCCTACGAGCAGTACTTC CASSLSGVSYEQYF
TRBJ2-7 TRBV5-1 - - TGCGCCAGCAGCTCCATTTCTTTTTCCCAAAAGGAGCAGTACTTC CASSSISFSQKEQYF
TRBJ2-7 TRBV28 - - TGTGCCAGCAGTGCACCATGGAGCGGCTCCTACGAGCAGTACTTC CASSAPWSGSYEQYF
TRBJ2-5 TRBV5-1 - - TGCGCCAGCAGCTCCCCCGCCGGGGAGACCCAGTACTTC CASSSPAGETQYF
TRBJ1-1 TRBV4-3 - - TGCGCCAGCAGCCAAGATCGCCCTAACACTGAAGCTTTCTTT CASSQDRPNTEAFF
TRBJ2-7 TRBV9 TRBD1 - TGTGCCAGCAGCGCGGGGGACAGGGCCTACGAGCAGTACTTC CASSAGDRAYEQYF
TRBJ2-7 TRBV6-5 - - TGTGCCAGCAGAGTCCTTAGGGTGGCGGACGAGCAGTACTTC CASRVLRVADEQYF
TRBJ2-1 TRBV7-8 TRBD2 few TGTGCCAGCAGCGTCCTACTAGCGTGGTCCTACAATGAGCAGTTCTTC CASSVLLAWSYNEQFF
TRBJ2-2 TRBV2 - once TGTGCCAGCAGTCCCGGCGTTAGGACCGGGGAGCTGTTTTTT CASSPGVRTGELFF
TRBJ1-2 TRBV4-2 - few TGTGCCAGCTTACCTGAGACAGGCATTAATGGTGGCTACACCTTC CASLPETGINGGYTF
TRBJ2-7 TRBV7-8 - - TGTGCCAGCAGCTTAGTGGTCGGTTCTAACTACGAGCAGTACTTC CASSLVVGSNYEQYF
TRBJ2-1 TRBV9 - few TGTGCCAGCAGAGGACAGAACCCCACGGGTGAGCAGTTCTTC CASRGQNPTGEQFF
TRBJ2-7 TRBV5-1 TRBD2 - TGCGCCAGCAGCGGCCTAGCGGGAGGCTACGAGCAGTACTTC CASSGLAGGYEQYF
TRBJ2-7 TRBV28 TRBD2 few TGTGCCAGCAGTTTTAGGGGGACTAGCGGCTACGAGCAGTACTTC CASSFRGTSGYEQYF
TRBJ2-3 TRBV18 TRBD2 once TGTGCCAGCTCACCACGGCAGACTAGCGGGAGGGCTACAGATACGCAGTATTTT CASSPRQTSGRATDTQYF
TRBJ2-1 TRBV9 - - TGTGCCAGCAGGGAAACTAGGTTCCAGGAGCAGTTCTTC CASRETRFQEQFF
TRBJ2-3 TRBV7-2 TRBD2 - TGTGCCAGCAGCTTAGGGTTACTAGCGGCTAGCACAGATACGCAGTATTTT CASSLGLLAASTDTQYF
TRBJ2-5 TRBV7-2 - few TGTGCCAGCAGCTCAGGGGGACTTCAAGAGACCCAGTACTTC CASSSGGLQETQYF
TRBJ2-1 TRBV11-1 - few TGTGCCAGCACCACAGACCGGGGCCTTGGTGAGCAGTTCTTC CASTTDRGLGEQFF
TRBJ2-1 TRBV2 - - TGTGCCAGCAGGGGGTGGAGCTCCTACAATGAGCAGTTCTTC CASRGWSSYNEQFF